This is a list of T cell receptor beta chains from one sample in a study of blood T cell repertoires in COVID-19. TCRdb's table, derived via immunoSEQ multiplex PCR, lists solely in-frame clones and lacks some. Found here are more than 40,000 clones, roughly 87% of them singletons; the top ten hold around 4%. The specimen sequenced was peripheral blood. Receptors were obtained from a man aged 55 to 70 with acute or convalescent COVID-19. The CDR3 runs from the conserved cysteine through the conserved F or W.

CDR3aa	v_gene	j_gene
CASSQERAGADTQYF	TRBV3-1/TRBV3-2	TRBJ2-3
CASSQDWGELAYNSPLHF	TRBV3-1/TRBV3-2	TRBJ1-6
CASSPQGPGVGYTF	TRBV2	TRBJ1-2
CASSLAPGDYSGNTIYF	TRBV5-4	TRBJ1-3
CASSQGEYNEQFF	TRBV4-3	TRBJ2-1
CAWSVTRLGELFF	TRBV30	TRBJ2-2
CASREGPGPGELFF	TRBV2	TRBJ2-2
CAIQGDTEAFF	TRBV2	TRBJ1-1
CASSASGTSGELNEQFF	TRBV5-4	TRBJ2-1
CAHQGAYGANVLTF	TRBV2	TRBJ2-6
CASAKLNTGELFF	TRBV10-1	TRBJ2-2
CASSPPSLGQGRGYTF	TRBV18	TRBJ1-2
CASSLGLVPGNEQFF	TRBV13	TRBJ2-1
CATSEHTGTGKLEQYF	TRBV24-1	TRBJ2-7
CASSVAFSDWRAGGYTF	TRBV9	TRBJ1-2
CASSRGTSTDTQYF	TRBV10-1	TRBJ2-3
CASSPNRGAVDEQFF	TRBV18	TRBJ2-1
CASSLDPSGGNEQFF	TRBV11-3	TRBJ2-1
CASSYKQGPYEQYF	TRBV6-5	TRBJ2-7
CASSLTGYYSNQPQHF	TRBV27	TRBJ1-5
CAWSRGRPGAGNTIYF	TRBV30	TRBJ1-3
CASSESTGSVVYTQYF	TRBV10-2	TRBJ2-3
CASSATGVTDTQYF	TRBV5-1	TRBJ2-3
CASSFGTGEGEQYF	TRBV27	TRBJ2-7
CASSHDSTVYGYTF	TRBV9	TRBJ1-2
CASSQGQGSNQPQHF	TRBV18	TRBJ1-5
CASSQDRGIQGREQFF	TRBV4-3	TRBJ2-1
CASSLASGNIGELFF	TRBV5-4	TRBJ2-2
CASSSRGPGRRFF	TRBV12-3/TRBV12-4	TRBJ2-1
CASSLATGPNYGYTF	TRBV27	TRBJ1-2
CASSLDTTGLNYGYTF	TRBV4-3	TRBJ1-2
CASSPKQALNTEAFF	TRBV27	TRBJ1-1
CASSGEEGAFF	TRBV7-9	TRBJ1-1
CATSRETGGNQPQHF	TRBV15	TRBJ1-5
CASSQDWTVNTEAFF	TRBV4-3	TRBJ1-1
CASSPTSGRKSYEQYF	TRBV13	TRBJ2-7
CASSPAVRGYTQYF	TRBV19	TRBJ2-3
CASSSRVATSTDTQYF	TRBV19	TRBJ2-3
CASSTSDLPYNEQFF	TRBV7-3	TRBJ2-1
CASSERGTGGGYGYTF	TRBV6-1	TRBJ1-2
CASSDLLAGGPDTQYF	TRBV7-9	TRBJ2-3
CSVEGLAGDYEQYF	TRBV29-1	TRBJ2-7
CASSPLQGGYEQYF	TRBV11-2	TRBJ2-7
CASSPAVNSYGYTF	TRBV7-2	TRBJ1-2
CAWSVRQGREKLFF	TRBV30	TRBJ1-4